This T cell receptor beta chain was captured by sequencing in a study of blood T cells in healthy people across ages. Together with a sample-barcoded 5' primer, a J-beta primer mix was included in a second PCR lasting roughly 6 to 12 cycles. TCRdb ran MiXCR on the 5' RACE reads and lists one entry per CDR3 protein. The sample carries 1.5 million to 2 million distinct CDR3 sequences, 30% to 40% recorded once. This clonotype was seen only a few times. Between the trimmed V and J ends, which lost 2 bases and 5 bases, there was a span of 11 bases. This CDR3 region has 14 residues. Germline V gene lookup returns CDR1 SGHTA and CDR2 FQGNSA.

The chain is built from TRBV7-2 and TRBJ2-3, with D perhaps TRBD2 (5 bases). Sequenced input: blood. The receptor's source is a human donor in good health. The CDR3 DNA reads TGTGCCAGCAGCTTAAACGGGATGGGAGATACGCAGTATTTT. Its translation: CASSLNGMGDTQYF.